Shown below are 16 T cell receptor beta chains from a single sample sequenced in a study of CD8+CD57+ T cells in acquired aplastic anemia. Before being chosen for sequencing, patients had shown CD8+CD57+ cell expansion by flow cytometry. TCR beta VDJ and CDR3 were profiled, and genomic DNA was the template. Via MiXCR, TCRdb re-called the reads, giving one row per CDR3 protein. The sample carries about 260,000 distinct CDR3 sequences, about 80% recorded once. What was sequenced was sorted CD4+, CD8+, or CD8+CD57+ T cells (not recorded which) from PBMCs. The receptors originated from a human donor with aplastic anemia.

Comments on this clonotype: One end of the junction varies from germline; a read error may be responsible. The chain employs TRBV4-3 and TRBJ2-3, with TRBD2 as a possible D gene (6 bases). Per the germline V gene, CDR1 is LGHNA and CDR2 is YSLEER. The CDR3 spans 17 residues. Written as DNA, the CDR3 is TGCGCCAGCAGCCACGATGGAGGGTTAACCGGCACCGATACGCAGTATTTT. Translating gives CASSHDGGLTGTDTQYF.

The chain is built from TRBV2 and TRBJ2-3; no reliable D call. Germline values: CDR1 SNHLY, CDR2 FYNNEI. V dropped 8 bases and J dropped 15 bases, with 27 bases sitting between them. The CDR3 runs 14 residues. Written as DNA, the CDR3 is TGTGCCAGCGGCGACCGAGGCACTGATACGCCGTATTATTTT. Translated: CASGDRGTDTPYYF.

With regard to this clonotype: Because the CDR3's place on the DNA is in doubt, the DNA is left out and the CDR3 is given as listed by TCRdb. The V call is TRBV9, the J call TRBJ1-1. Germline-derived CDR1 and CDR2 are SGDLS and YYNGEE. The CDR3 is 15 amino acids in total, end residues counted. The CDR3 sequence is CASSVGSAAQYFAFF.

This chain links TRBV7-8 with TRBJ2-3; D might be TRBD1 (5 bases). Germline loops: CDR1 SGHVS, CDR2 FQNEAQ. V lost 5 bases and J lost 11, with 23 bases in between. CDR3 size: 15 residues. The CDR3 protein is CASSLGPSGAKKQYF. The CDR3, as DNA: TGTGCCAGCAGCCTAGGTCCAAGTGGGGCAAAGAAGCAGTATTTT.

Comments on this clonotype: One end of the junction is discordant with germline, which a read error may explain. The rearrangement uses TRBV7-2 and TRBJ1-2; D gene unclear. CDR3 length: 13 residues. The germline V gene encodes CDR1 SGHTA and CDR2 FQGNSA. CDR3 residues: CASSLERETEAIF. DNA of the CDR3: TGTGCCAGCAGCTTAGAACGGGAAACTGAAGCCATCTTT.

This clonotype was observed a few times. V usage is TRBV7-9 and J usage is TRBJ2-1; D possibly matches TRBD1 or TRBD2 (5 bases each). The length of the CDR3 is 12 residues. V lost 5 bases, J lost 9 bases, and 11 bases lay in between. Germline loops: CDR1 SEHNR, CDR2 FQNEAQ (reference sequence). The CDR3 DNA reads TGTGCCAGCAGCACCGGGACGAGTGAGCAGTTCTTC. Translation: CASSTGTSEQFF.

Notes on this clonotype: One end of the junction varies from germline; a read error may be responsible. The chain is built from TRBV7-9 and TRBJ2-5; 7 nucleotides line up with TRBD2. The CDR3 loop spans 14 amino acids. Germline CDR1 reads SEHNR; CDR2 reads FQNEAQ (reference sequence). The CDR3 here is CASTLGREQARANF. The CDR3 DNA reads TGTGCCAGCACCCTAGGGAGGGAGCAAGCGAGGGCCAACTTC.

On this clonotype itself: A junction boundary mismatches the germline segment, possibly from a read error. This chain uses TRBV2 with TRBJ2-2, with D uncertain. The germline CDR1 and CDR2 sequences are SNHLY and FYNNEI. CDR3 size: 12 residues. CDR3: CASSLGPAELLF. CDR3 DNA sequence: TGTGCCAGCAGCTTAGGACCCGCAGAGCTGTTGTTT.

V gene TRBV11-2 combines with J gene TRBJ2-3; D may be TRBD2 (7 bases). The germline V gene has CDR1 SGHAT and CDR2 FQNNGV. Trimming cost V 4 bases and J 15 bases, with 26 bases left between them. The CDR3 is made up of 15 amino acids. CDR3: CASSWGGGGNYGYYF. CDR3 nucleotides: TGTGCCAGCAGCTGGGGGGGAGGGGGAAACTATGGCTACTATTTT.

This chain links TRBV11-2 with TRBJ2-3, with a possible D match to TRBD2 (6 bases). The V and J ends lost 4 bases and 2 bases respectively, with 13 bases between them. The V gene's germline CDR1 is SGHAT and CDR2 FQNNGV. This CDR3 comprises 15 residues. The chain's CDR3 is CASSWGGGFTDTQYF. In nucleotides, the CDR3 is TGTGCCAGCAGCTGGGGTGGAGGGTTCACAGATACGCAGTATTTT.

To note about this clonotype: A read error may explain this, as a much larger clone is one base away. V and J are TRBV11-3 and TRBJ2-2, with a weak D call TRBD1 (6 bases). CDR1 SGHNT and CDR2 YENEEA come from the germline V gene. This CDR3 is built from 12 residues. Trimming stripped 1 base from V and 13 bases from J, with 10 bases between. The CDR3 DNA reads as TGTGCCAGCAGCTTAGTTCTGACAGGGCTGTTTTTT. Translated: CASSLVLTGLFF. Full variable domain (rest looked up from reference TRBV11-3 and TRBJ2-2): EAGVVQSPRYKIIEKKQPVAFWCNPISGHNTLYWYLQNLGQGPELLIRYENEEAVDDSQLPKDRFSAERLKGVDSTLKIQPAELGDSAVYLCASSLVLTGLFFGEGSRLTVL.

This clonotype was observed a handful of times. The junction and the germline gene differ at one end; a read error may be behind it. The rearrangement links TRBV7-8 to TRBJ1-6, with D possibly TRBD1 on 6 matching bases. Per germline, CDR1 SGHVS and CDR2 FQNEAQ. The CDR3 is 14 amino acids. In DNA, the CDR3 is TGTGCCAGCAGCTTAGCCCACGGGACAAAACACACCCAGTTT. Residues: CASSLAHGTKHTQF.

This clonotype was detected only once. The chain uses TRBV15 and TRBJ2-7, with D perhaps TRBD1 (5 bases). Trimming shortened V by 0 bases and J by 3 bases, and 6 bases separated the two germline ends. The CDR3 has 13 amino acids. Germline V gene data show CDR1 as LNHNV and CDR2 as YYDKDF (reference sequence). CDR3: CATSRDTGYEQYF. CDR3 in DNA: TGTGCCACCAGCAGAGACACAGGCTACGAGCAGTACTTC.

This clonotype has just a few counts. The chain recombines TRBV5-1 with TRBJ2-3, with 15 bases aligning to TRBD2. The CDR3 contains 17 residues. The germline V gene encodes CDR1 SGHRS and CDR2 YFSETQ. V shed 4 bases and J 4 bases; nucleotides not matched to a gene: 7. This CDR3 is CASSVRTSGRVADTQYF. CDR3 sequence (DNA): TGCGCCAGCAGCGTCAGGACTAGCGGGAGGGTGGCAGATACGCAGTATTTT.

In regard to this clonotype: The CDR3 end shows no conserved phenylalanine or tryptophan, and so a read error is likely. It is unclear where the CDR3 begins or ends on the DNA, so no DNA is shown, and the CDR3 is as TCRdb lists it. V and J are TRBV7-4 and TRBJ2-4; the table's D call, TRBD1, has no DNA check behind it. From its first to its last residue, the CDR3 has 12 amino acids. CDR1 and CDR2 (germline): SGHVT, SQSDAQ. CDR3 sequence: CASSLAHRTKDT.

This clonotype was detected only a few times. This chain links TRBV19 with TRBJ2-6, with a weak D call TRBD1 (6 bases). This CDR3 region has 15 residues. Per germline, CDR1 LNHDA and CDR2 SQIVND (reference sequence). V lost 5 bases, J lost 2 bases, and 10 bases lay in between. As DNA, the CDR3 is TGTGCCAGTAGTTCCAGGGGACCTGGGGCCAACGTCCTGACTTTC. Residues: CASSSRGPGANVLTF.